This T cell receptor (beta chain) was recovered during a study of blood T cells in healthy people across ages. CDR1 is DFQATT, CDR2 SNEGSKA, per germline (reference sequence). The V end lost 1 base, the J end lost 0 bases, and 13 bases lay between the germline ends. The CDR3 covers 16 residues. The second PCR ran roughly 6 to 11 cycles with a sample-barcoded 5' primer and J-beta primers. Each of the cDNA molecules was tagged by a template-switch adaptor with 12 random nucleotides. TCRdb itself ran the 5' RACE reads through MiXCR, one entry per CDR3 protein. The data hold around 1,600,000 distinct CDR3 sequences, with around 40% observed a single time.

The V gene is TRBV20-1, the J gene TRBJ2-1, with D uncertain. The source material was blood. The source of this sequence is a woman under 30 in good health. The CDR3 sequence is CSARATTGPSYNEQFF. DNA for the CDR3: TGCAGTGCTAGAGCAACGACTGGGCCCTCCTACAATGAGCAGTTCTTC.